The clone carrying this T cell receptor (beta chain) was found a few times. This record comes from a study of T-cell reconstitution after alpha-beta-depleted transplantation in children. A library of TCRbeta sequences, prepared with unique molecular identifiers, was generated. TCRdb passed the PCR reads through MiXCR, listing each CDR3 protein once. This table holds roughly 500,000 distinct CDR3 sequences, roughly 33% found once. The germline gives CDR1 DFQATT, CDR2 SNEGSKA (reference sequence). The CDR3 runs to 15 residues. Unmatched junction bases numbered 11, after V lost 5 bases and J lost 4 bases.

The sequencing here drew on PBMCs from the stem cell graft donor, taken from the stem cell graft. The sequence was obtained from a human donor who donated a stem cell graft to a child with aplastic anemia. This sequence joins TRBV20-1 and TRBJ1-2, with 9 bases fitting TRBD1. The CDR3 DNA follows: TGCAGTGCTCGCGGGACAGGGAAGGGGAGCTATGGCTACACCTTC. This translates into CSARGTGKGSYGYTF.